This note documents a single T cell receptor beta chain sequence. The antigen remains undetermined. Trimming pared 7 bases from V and 0 bases from J, leaving 22 bases between. The CDR3 totals 19 residues. CDR1 and CDR2 from the germline V gene are SGHTA and FQGNSA. The sample originates from a study of shared clonotypes between healthy human individuals. The CD4+ fraction was divided into a CD45RA+ naive subset and a CD45RA-negative memory subset. General study results and limits: Compared with clonotypes that all four donors shared, non-shared clonotypes had lower generation probabilities. A generally larger estimated richness was seen in naive subsets than in memory subsets.

Genomic DNA of every subset was divided equally among multiple immunoSEQ plates. Assay: immunoSEQ multiplex PCR; the TCRdb copy retains only in-frame clones and omits some. The table has a few million clones, 80% to 95% seen once. The gene calls are TRBV7-2 and TRBJ2-6; perhaps TRBD1 as D (6 bases). This receptor was obtained from a man aged 18-30 years in good health. Some clones in this sample may be carry-over from other donors' samples. What was sequenced was naive CD4+ T cells from PBMCs. The subset is: CD45RA+ positively selected. As DNA, the CDR3 is TGTGCCAGCACAAATGTTTGGGGGCGTGATGTCTCTGGGGCCAACGTCCTGACTTTC. This sequence encodes CASTNVWGRDVSGANVLTF.